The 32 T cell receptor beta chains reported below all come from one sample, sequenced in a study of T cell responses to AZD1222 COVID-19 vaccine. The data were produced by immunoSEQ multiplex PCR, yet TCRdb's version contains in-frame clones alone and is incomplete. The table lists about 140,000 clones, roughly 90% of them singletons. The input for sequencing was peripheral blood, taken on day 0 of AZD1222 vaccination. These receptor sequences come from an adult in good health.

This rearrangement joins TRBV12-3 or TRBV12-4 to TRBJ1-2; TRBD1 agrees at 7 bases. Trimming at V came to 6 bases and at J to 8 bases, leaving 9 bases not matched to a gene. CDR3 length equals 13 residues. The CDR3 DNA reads TGTGCCAGCAGACCGACAGGGTTTGGGGGCTACACCTTC. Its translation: CASRPTGFGGYTF.

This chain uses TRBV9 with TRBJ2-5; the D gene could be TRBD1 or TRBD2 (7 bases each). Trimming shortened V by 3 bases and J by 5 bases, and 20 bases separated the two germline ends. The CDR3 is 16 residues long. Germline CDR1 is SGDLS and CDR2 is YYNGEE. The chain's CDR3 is CASSATPRGGWETQYF. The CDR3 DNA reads TGTGCCAGCAGCGCCACCCCCAGGGGGGGGTGGGAGACCCAGTACTTC.

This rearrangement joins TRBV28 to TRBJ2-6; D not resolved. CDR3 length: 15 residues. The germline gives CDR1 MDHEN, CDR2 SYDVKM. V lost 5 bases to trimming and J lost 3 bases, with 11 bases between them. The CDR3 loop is CASSLWRGGANVLTF. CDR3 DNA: TGTGCCAGCAGTCTTTGGCGAGGTGGGGCCAACGTCCTGACTTTC.

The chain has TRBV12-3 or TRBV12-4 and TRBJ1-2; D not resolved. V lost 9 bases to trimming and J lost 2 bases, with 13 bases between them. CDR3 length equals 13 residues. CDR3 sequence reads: CASTRRPNYGYTF. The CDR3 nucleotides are TGTGCCAGTACCCGCAGGCCCAACTATGGCTACACCTTC.

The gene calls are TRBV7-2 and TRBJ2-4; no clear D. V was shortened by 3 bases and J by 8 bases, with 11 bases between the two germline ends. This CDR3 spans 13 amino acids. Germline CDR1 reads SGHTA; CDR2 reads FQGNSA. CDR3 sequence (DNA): TGTGCCAGCAGCTTTATCAGAGTTGACATTCAGTACTTC. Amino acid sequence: CASSFIRVDIQYF.

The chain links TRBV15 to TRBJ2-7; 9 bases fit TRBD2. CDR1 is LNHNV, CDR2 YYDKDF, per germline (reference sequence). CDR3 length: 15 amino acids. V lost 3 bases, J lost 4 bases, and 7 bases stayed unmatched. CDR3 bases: TGTGCCACCAGCAGTCCCCGACTAGCGGTATACGAGCAGTACTTC. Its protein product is CATSSPRLAVYEQYF. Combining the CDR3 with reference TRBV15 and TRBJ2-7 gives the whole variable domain DAMVIQNPRYQVTQFGKPVTLSCSQTLNHNVMYWYQQKSSQAPKLLFHYYDKDFNNEADTPDNFQSRRPNTSFCFLDIRSPGLGDTAMYLCATSSPRLAVYEQYFGPGTRLTVT.

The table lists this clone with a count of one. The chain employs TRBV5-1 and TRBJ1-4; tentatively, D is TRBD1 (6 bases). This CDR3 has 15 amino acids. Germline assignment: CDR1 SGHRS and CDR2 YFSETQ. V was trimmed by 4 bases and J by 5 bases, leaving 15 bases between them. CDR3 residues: CASSTSGDPNEKLFF. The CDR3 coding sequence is TGCGCCAGCAGCACCTCAGGGGACCCAAATGAAAAACTGTTTTTT.

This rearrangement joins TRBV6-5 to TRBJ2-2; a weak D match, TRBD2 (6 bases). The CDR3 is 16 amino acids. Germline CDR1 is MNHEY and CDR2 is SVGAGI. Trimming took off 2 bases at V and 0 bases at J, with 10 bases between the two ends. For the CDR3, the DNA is TGTGCCAGCAGTTACCCCGGGGGACCGAACACCGGGGAGCTGTTTTTT. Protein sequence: CASSYPGGPNTGELFF.

CDR3 DNA: TGTGCCAGCAAGGAGACACCCCAGGCAGAGACCCAGTACTTC. Its translation: CASKETPQAETQYF. V usage is TRBV2 and J usage is TRBJ2-5; D gene unclear. The CDR3 spans 14 residues. The V gene lost 7 bases and the J gene lost 4 bases, with 16 bases spanning the gap. CDR1 SNHLY and CDR2 FYNNEI come from the germline V gene.

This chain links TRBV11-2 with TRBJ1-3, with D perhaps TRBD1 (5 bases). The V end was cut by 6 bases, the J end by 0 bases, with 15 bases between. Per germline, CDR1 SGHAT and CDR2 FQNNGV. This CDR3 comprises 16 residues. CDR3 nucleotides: TGTGCCAGCAGAAACCCCAGGGCCCACTCTGGAAACACCATATATTTT. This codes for CASRNPRAHSGNTIYF.

CDR3 loop: CASANSGIQPQHF. As DNA, the CDR3 is TGTGCTAGTGCTAACTCAGGGATTCAGCCCCAGCATTTT. The chain couples TRBV12-5 to TRBJ1-5, with TRBD1 as a possible D gene (5 bases). The germline V gene encodes CDR1 LGHNT and CDR2 FRNRAP. This CDR3 spans 13 amino acids. V was pared by 7 bases and J by 6 bases, with 13 bases between.

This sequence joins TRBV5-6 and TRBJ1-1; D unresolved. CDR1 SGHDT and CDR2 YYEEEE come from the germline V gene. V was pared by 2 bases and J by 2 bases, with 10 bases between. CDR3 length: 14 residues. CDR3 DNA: TGTGCCAGCAGCTTCCGACTCAGCAACACTGAAGCTTTCTTT. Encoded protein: CASSFRLSNTEAFF.

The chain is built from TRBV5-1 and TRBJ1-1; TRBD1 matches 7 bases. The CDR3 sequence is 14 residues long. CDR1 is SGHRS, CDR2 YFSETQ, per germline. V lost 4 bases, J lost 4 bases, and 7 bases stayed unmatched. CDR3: CASSGIQGITEAFF. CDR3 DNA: TGCGCCAGCAGCGGGATACAGGGGATCACTGAAGCTTTCTTT.

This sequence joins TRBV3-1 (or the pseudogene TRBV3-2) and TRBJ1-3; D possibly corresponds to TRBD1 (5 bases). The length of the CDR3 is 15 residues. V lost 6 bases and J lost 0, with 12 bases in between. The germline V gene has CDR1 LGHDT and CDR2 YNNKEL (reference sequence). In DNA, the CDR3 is TGTGCCAGCAGGCAGACAGTTCGCTCTGGAAACACCATATATTTT. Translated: CASRQTVRSGNTIYF.

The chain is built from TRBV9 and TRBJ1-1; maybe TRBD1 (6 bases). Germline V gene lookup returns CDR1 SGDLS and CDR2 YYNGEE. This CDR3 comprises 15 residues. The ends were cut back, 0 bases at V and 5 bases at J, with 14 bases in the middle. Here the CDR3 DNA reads TGTGCCAGCAGCGTAGAAGAGGGGGTTAGTACTGAAGCTTTCTTT. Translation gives CASSVEEGVSTEAFF. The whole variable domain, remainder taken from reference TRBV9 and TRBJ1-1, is DSGVTQTPKHLITATGQRVTLRCSPRSGDLSVYWYQQSLDQGLQFLIQYYNGEERAKGNILERFSAQQFPDLHSELNLSSLELGDSALYFCASSVEEGVSTEAFFGQGTRLTVV.

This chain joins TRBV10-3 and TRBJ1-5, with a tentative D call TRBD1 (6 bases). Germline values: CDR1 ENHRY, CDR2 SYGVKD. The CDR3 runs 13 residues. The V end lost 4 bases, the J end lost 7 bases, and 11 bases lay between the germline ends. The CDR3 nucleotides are TGTGCCATCAGTGGACAGGTAGGACAGCCCCAGCATTTT. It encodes CAISGQVGQPQHF.

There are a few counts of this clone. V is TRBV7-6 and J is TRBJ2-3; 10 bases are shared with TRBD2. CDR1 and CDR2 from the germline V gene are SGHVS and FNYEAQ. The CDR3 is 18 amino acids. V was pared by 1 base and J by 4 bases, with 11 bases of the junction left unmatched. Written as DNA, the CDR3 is TGTGCCAGCAGCTTAGGACTAGCGGGCTGGCCAGGGGCAGATACGCAGTATTTT. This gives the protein CASSLGLAGWPGADTQYF.

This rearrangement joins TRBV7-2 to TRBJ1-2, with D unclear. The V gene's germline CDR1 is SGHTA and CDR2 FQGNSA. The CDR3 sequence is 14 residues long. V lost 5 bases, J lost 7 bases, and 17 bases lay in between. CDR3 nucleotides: TGTGCCAGCAGCCCCCGGGGTTATCGATCTGGCTACACCTTC. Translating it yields CASSPRGYRSGYTF. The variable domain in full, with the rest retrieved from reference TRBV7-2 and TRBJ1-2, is GAGVSQSPSNKVTEKGKDVELRCDPISGHTALYWYRQSLGQGLEFLIYFQGNSAPDKSGLPSDRFSAERTGGSVSTLTIQRTQQEDSAVYLCASSPRGYRSGYTFGSGTRLTVV.

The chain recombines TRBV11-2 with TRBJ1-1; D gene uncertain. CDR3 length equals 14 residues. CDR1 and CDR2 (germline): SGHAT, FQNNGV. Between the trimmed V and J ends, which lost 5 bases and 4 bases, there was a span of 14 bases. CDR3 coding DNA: TGTGCCAGCAGCCCTAGAAACGAAGGCACTGAAGCTTTCTTT. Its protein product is CASSPRNEGTEAFF.

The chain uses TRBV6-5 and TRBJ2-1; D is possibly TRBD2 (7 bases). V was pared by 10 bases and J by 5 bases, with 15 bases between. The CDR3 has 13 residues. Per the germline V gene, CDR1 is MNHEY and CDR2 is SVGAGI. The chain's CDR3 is CATRSRGHNEQFF. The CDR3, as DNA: TGTGCCACCCGGTCGCGGGGGCACAATGAGCAGTTCTTC.

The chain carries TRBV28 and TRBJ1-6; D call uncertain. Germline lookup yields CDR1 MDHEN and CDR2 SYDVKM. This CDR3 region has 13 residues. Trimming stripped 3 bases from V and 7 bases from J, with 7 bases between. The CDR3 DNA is TGTGCCAGCAGTTTGCGTTTAAATTCACCCCTCCACTTT. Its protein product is CASSLRLNSPLHF.

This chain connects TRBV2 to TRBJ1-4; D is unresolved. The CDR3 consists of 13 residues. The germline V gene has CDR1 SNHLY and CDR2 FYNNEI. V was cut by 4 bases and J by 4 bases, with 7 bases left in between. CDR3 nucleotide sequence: TGTGCCAGCAGTGTGTCGATTAATGAAAAACTGTTTTTT. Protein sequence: CASSVSINEKLFF.

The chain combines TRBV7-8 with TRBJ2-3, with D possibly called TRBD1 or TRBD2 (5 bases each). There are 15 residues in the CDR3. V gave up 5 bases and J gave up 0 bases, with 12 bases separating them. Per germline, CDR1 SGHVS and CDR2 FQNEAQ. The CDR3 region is CASSPGTVSTDTQYF. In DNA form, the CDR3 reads TGTGCCAGCAGCCCCGGGACCGTGAGCACAGATACGCAGTATTTT.

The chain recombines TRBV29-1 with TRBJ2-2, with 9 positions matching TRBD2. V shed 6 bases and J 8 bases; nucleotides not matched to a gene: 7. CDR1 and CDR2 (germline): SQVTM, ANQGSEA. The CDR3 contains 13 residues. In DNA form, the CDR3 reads TGCAGCGTCAAAGCGGGGGGAAGGGGGGAGCTGTTTTTT. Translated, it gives CSVKAGGRGELFF.

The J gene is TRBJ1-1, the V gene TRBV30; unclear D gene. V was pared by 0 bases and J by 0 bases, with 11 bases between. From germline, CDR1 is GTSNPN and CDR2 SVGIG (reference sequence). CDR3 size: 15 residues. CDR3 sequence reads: CAWSVGGLMNTEAFF. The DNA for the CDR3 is TGTGCCTGGAGTGTTGGCGGATTAATGAACACTGAAGCTTTCTTT.

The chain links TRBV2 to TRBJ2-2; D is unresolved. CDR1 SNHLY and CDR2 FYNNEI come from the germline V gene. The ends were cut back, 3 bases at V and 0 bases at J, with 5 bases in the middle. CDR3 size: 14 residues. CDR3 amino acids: CASSEWSNTGELFF. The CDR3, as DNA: TGTGCCAGCAGTGAGTGGTCGAACACCGGGGAGCTGTTTTTT.

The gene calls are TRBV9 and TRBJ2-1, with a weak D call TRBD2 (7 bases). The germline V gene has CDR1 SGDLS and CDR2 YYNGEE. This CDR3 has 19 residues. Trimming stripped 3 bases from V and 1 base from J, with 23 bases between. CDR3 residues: CASSAIGGGSIVSYNEQFF. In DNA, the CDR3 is TGTGCCAGCAGCGCGATTGGGGGCGGGAGTATTGTATCCTACAATGAGCAGTTCTTC.

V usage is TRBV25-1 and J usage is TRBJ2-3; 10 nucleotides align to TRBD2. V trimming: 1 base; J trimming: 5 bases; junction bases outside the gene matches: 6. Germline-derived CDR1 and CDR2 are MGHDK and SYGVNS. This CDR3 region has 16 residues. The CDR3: CASSEWVAGGGDTQYF. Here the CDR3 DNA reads TGTGCCAGCAGTGAATGGGTAGCGGGAGGAGGAGATACGCAGTATTTT.

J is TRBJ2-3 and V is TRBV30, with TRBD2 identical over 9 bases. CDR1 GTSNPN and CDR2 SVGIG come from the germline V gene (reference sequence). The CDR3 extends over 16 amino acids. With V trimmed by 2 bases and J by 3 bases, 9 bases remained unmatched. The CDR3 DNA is TGTGCCTGGAGTACTTTGGCGGCGGGAGGGACAGATACGCAGTATTTT. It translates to CAWSTLAAGGTDTQYF.

Here the CDR3 DNA reads TGCGCCAGCAGCCAAGTGAGGGGGCAGGCTAATGAAAAACTGTTTTTT. Protein: CASSQVRGQANEKLFF. The V gene is TRBV4-1, the J gene TRBJ1-4; 7 nucleotides line up with TRBD1. V shed 1 base, J shed 3 bases, and the junction held 5 bases outside the gene matches. CDR1 and CDR2 (germline): MGHRA, YSYEKL. CDR3 size: 16 residues.

The CDR3 sequence: CASSDLGQGGTYYGYTF. The CDR3 region has the DNA TGTGCCAGCAGTGATCTTGGACAGGGGGGGACCTACTATGGCTACACCTTC. The chain employs TRBV25-1 and TRBJ1-2; 10 bases agree with TRBD1. Trimming at V came to 3 bases and at J to 3 bases, leaving 10 bases not matched to a gene. Germline loops: CDR1 MGHDK, CDR2 SYGVNS. CDR3 length: 17 amino acids.

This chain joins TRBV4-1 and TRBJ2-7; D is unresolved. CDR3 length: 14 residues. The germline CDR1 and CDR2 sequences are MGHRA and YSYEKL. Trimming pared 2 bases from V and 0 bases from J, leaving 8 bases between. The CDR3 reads CASSQSSLSYEQYF. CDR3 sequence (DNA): TGCGCCAGCAGCCAATCGTCCCTCTCCTACGAGCAGTACTTC.